This T cell receptor beta chain was retrieved from a study of cytomegalovirus exposure and HLA in healthy donors. Study overall: Of all 400 or so donors who were genotyped, roughly 85% belonged to the Caucasian-associated ancestry cluster.

The CDR3 is 12 amino acids. Germline V gives CDR1 SEHNR, CDR2 FQNEAQ (reference sequence). Broader study findings: For most TCR sequences rarity was the rule, although some public TCRs occurred in many donors.

Concerning this clone itself: The antigen is unknown. The junction shows a germline mismatch at one end, possibly a read error.

Primers for the PCR totalled 60 Vbeta and 13 Jbeta. Produced via immunoSEQ multiplex PCR; TCRdb's table is partial and in-frame only. The table has about 99,000 clones, approximately 66% seen once. The receptor comes from a woman in her forties or fifties in good health and CMV-seronegative. The genes are TRBV7-9 and TRBJ1-1; D perhaps matches TRBD1 (6 bases). The sample taken for sequencing was PBMCs. The chain's CDR3 is CSSGQMNTEAFF. DNA of the CDR3: TGTTCCAGTGGACAGATGAACACTGAAGCTTTCTTT.